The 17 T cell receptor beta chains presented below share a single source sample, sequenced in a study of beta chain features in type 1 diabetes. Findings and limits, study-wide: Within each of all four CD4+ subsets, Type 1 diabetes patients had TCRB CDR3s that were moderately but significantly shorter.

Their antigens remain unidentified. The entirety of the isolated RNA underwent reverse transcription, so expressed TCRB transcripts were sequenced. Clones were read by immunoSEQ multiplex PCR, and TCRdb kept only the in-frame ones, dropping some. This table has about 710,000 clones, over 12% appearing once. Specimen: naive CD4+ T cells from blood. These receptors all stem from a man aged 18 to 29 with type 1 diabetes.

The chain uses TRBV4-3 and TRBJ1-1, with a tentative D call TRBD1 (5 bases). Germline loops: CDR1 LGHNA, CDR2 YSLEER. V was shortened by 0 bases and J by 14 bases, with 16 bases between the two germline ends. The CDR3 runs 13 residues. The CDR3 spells CASSQEEGLGVFF. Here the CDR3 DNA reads TGCGCCAGCAGCCAAGAAGAGGGACTGGGGGTCTTCTTT.

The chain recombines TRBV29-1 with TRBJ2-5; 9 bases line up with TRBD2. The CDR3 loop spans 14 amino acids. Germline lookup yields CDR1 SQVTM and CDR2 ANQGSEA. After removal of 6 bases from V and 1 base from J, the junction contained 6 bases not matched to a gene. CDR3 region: CSVAPGLAQETQYF. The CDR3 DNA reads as TGCAGCGTGGCCCCGGGACTAGCCCAAGAGACCCAGTACTTC.

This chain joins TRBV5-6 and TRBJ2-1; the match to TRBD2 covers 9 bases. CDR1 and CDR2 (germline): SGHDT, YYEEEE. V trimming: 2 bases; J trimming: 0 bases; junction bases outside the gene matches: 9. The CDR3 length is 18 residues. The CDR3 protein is CASSFPRSGGSSYNEQFF. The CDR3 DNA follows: TGTGCCAGCAGCTTCCCGAGAAGCGGGGGGAGCTCCTACAATGAGCAGTTCTTC.

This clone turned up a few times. The CDR3: CAWSNNLYNQPQHF. The CDR3 nucleotides read TGTGCCTGGAGTAATAACCTCTACAATCAGCCCCAGCATTTT. The V and J genes are TRBV30 and TRBJ1-5; D not resolved. Trimming stripped 2 bases from V and 3 bases from J, with 11 bases between. CDR1 is GTSNPN, CDR2 SVGIG, per germline (reference sequence). CDR3 length: 14 residues.

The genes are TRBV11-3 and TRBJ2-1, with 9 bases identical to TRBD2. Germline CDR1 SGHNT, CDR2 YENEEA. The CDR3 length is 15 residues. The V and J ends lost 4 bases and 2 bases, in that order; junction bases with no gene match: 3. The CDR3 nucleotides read TGTGCCAGCAGCTCTAGCGGGACTGCCTACAATGAGCAGTTCTTC. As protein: CASSSSGTAYNEQFF. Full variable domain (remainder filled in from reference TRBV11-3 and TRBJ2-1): EAGVVQSPRYKIIEKKQPVAFWCNPISGHNTLYWYLQNLGQGPELLIRYENEEAVDDSQLPKDRFSAERLKGVDSTLKIQPAELGDSAVYLCASSSSGTAYNEQFFGPGTRLTVL.

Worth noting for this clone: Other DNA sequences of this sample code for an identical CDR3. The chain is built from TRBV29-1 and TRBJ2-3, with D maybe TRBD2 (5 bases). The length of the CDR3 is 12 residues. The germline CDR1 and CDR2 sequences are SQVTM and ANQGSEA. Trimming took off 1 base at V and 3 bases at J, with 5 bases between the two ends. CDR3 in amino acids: CSVEAGTDTQYF. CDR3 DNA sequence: TGCAGCGTTGAAGCGGGGACAGATACGCAGTATTTT.

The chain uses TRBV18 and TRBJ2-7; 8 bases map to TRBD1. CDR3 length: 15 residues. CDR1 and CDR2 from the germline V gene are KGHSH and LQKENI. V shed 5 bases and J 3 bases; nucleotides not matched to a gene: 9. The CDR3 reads CASSAAGTGNYEQYF. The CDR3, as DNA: TGTGCCAGCTCAGCAGCCGGGACAGGCAACTACGAGCAGTACTTC.

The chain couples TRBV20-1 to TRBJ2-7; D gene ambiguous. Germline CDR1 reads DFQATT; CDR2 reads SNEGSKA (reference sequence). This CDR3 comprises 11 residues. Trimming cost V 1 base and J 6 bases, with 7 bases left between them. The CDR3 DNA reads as TGCAGTGCTAGAGCCGACGGCGAGCAGTACTTC. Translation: CSARADGEQYF.

The CDR3 loop is CASSFQGEQETQYF. For the CDR3, the DNA is TGTGCCAGCAGCTTCCAGGGGGAGCAAGAGACCCAGTACTTC. This chain connects TRBV7-2 to TRBJ2-5, with 7 bases that match TRBD1. The CDR3 length is 14 residues. J lost 2 bases, V lost 3 bases, and 3 bases had no gene match. CDR1 SGHTA and CDR2 FQGNSA come from the germline V gene. The whole variable domain, filled in from reference TRBV7-2 and TRBJ2-5, reads GAGVSQSPSNKVTEKGKDVELRCDPISGHTALYWYRQSLGQGLEFLIYFQGNSAPDKSGLPSDRFSAERTGGSVSTLTIQRTQQEDSAVYLCASSFQGEQETQYFGPGTRLLVL.

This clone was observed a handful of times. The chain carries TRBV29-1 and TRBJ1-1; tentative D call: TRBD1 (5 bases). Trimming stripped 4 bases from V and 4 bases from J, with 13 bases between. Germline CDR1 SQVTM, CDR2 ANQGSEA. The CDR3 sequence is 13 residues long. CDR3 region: CSVGRGTGTEAFF. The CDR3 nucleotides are TGCAGCGTTGGGAGGGGAACTGGCACTGAAGCTTTCTTT.

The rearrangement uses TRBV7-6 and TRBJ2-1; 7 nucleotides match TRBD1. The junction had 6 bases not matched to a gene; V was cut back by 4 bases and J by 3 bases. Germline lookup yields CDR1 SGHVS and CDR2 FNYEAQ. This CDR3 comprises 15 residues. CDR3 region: CASSSRQGLYNEQFF. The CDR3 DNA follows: TGTGCCAGCAGCTCCCGACAGGGCCTCTACAATGAGCAGTTCTTC.

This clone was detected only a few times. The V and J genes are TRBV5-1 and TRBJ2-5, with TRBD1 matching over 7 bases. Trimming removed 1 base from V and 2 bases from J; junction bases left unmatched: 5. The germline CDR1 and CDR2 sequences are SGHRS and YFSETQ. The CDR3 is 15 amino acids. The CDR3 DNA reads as TGCGCCAGCAGCTTGCCCTTGGGACAGCAAGAGACCCAGTACTTC. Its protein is CASSLPLGQQETQYF.

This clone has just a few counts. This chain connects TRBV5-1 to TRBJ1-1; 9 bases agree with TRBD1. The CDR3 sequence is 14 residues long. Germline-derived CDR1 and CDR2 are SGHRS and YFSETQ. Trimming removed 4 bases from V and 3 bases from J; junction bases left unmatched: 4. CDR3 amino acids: CASSQDRGDTEAFF. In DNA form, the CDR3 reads TGCGCCAGCAGCCAGGACAGGGGAGACACTGAAGCTTTCTTT.

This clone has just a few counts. The CDR3 reads CASTQGADTQYF. CDR3 sequence (DNA): TGTGCCAGCACCCAGGGGGCAGATACGCAGTATTTT. This chain joins TRBV2 and TRBJ2-3; 7 positions agree with TRBD1. With V trimmed by 7 bases and J by 4 bases, 2 bases remained unmatched. The CDR3 extends over 12 amino acids. Germline-derived CDR1 and CDR2 are SNHLY and FYNNEI.

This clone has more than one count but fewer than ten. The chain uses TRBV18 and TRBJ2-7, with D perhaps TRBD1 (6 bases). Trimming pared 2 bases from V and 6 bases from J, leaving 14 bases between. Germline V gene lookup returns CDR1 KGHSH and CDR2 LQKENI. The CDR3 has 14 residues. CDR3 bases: TGTGCCAGCTCACCAGGCCGGAGAGGGGGCGAGCAGTACTTC. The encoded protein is CASSPGRRGGEQYF.

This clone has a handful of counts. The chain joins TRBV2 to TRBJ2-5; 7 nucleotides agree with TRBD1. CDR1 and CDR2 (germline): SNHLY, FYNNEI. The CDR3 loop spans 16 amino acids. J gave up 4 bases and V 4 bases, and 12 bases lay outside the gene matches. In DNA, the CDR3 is TGTGCCAGCAGTGTTAACAGGGGCCCCTCGCCAGAGACCCAGTACTTC. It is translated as CASSVNRGPSPETQYF. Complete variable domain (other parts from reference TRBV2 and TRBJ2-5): EPEVTQTPSHQVTQMGQEVILRCVPISNHLYFYWYRQILGQKVEFLVSFYNNEISEKSEIFDDQFSVERPDGSNFTLKIRSTKLEDSAMYFCASSVNRGPSPETQYFGPGTRLLVL.

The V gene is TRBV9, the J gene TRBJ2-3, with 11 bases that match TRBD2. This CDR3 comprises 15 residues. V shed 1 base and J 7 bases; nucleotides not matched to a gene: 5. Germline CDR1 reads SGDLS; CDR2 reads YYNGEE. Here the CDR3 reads CASSVSTSGVNTQYF. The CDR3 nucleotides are TGTGCCAGCAGCGTATCGACTAGCGGGGTAAATACGCAGTATTTT.